These 32 T cell receptor beta chains originate from one sample sequenced in a study of shared clonotypes between healthy human individuals. CD8 cells classed as naive were CD45RO-negative and positively selected for CCR7, excluding terminally differentiated effector memory CD45RA+ cells. Using immunoSEQ multiplex PCR, the repertoire was profiled, and TCRdb retains in-frame clones only, with some absent. The sample records hundreds of thousands of clones, 90% to 95% being singletons. The sample was naive CD8+ T cells sorted from blood. The receptors were sampled from a man aged 25-40 years in good health.

The V and J genes are TRBV19 and TRBJ1-5; no reliable D call. CDR3 length: 16 amino acids. Between the trimmed V and J ends, which lost 7 bases and 4 bases, there was a span of 20 bases. Germline lookup yields CDR1 LNHDA and CDR2 SQIVND (reference sequence). CDR3 nucleotides: TGTGCCAGTACCTCATCATTCGGGATTTCTAATCAGCCCCAGCATTTT. This gives the protein CASTSSFGISNQPQHF.

This chain joins TRBV27 and TRBJ2-7; 9 bases map to TRBD2. CDR1 and CDR2 from the germline V gene are MNHEY and SMNVEV (reference sequence). The CDR3 sequence is 13 residues long. The V and J ends lost 4 bases and 5 bases, in that order; junction bases with no gene match: 3. The CDR3 DNA reads as TGTGCCAGCAGTTCCGCGGGAGGGGACGAGCAGTACTTC. Its protein is CASSSAGGDEQYF.

J is TRBJ1-1 and V is TRBV11-2; D gene unclear. CDR1 is SGHAT, CDR2 FQNNGV, per germline. Trimming left V 5 bases short and J 5 bases short, with 21 bases between. The CDR3 spans 16 residues. CDR3 region: CASSPVDGHRRTEAFF. Here the CDR3 DNA reads TGTGCCAGCAGCCCCGTGGACGGGCATCGTCGTACTGAAGCTTTCTTT.

The chain has TRBV10-3 and TRBJ2-2, with 8 bases aligning to TRBD1. This CDR3 is 14 amino acids long. V was pared by 3 bases and J by 6 bases, with 3 bases of the junction left unmatched. CDR1 is ENHRY and CDR2 is SYGVKD in the germline V gene. CDR3: CAISDGQGPGELFF. CDR3 bases: TGTGCCATCAGTGACGGACAGGGTCCCGGGGAGCTGTTTTTT.

The CDR3 coding sequence is TGTGCCAGCAGCTTGCAAACAGATACGCAGTATTTT. Amino acid sequence: CASSLQTDTQYF. The J gene is TRBJ2-3, the V gene TRBV5-6, with unresolved D. Germline CDR1 SGHDT, CDR2 YYEEEE. Trimming removed 1 base from V and 3 bases from J, with 3 bases in between. The CDR3 covers 12 residues.

This clone occurred once. This chain links TRBV4-3 with TRBJ2-3, with TRBD2 identical over 10 bases. CDR1 is LGHNA and CDR2 is YSLEER in the germline V gene. V was pared by 0 bases and J by 8 bases, with 11 bases of the junction left unmatched. CDR3 size: 17 residues. The CDR3 loop is CASSQDWRLAGVGTQYF. CDR3 DNA sequence: TGCGCCAGCAGCCAAGATTGGCGTCTAGCGGGAGTGGGTACGCAGTATTTT.

The chain couples TRBV27 to TRBJ2-1, with a possible D match to TRBD2 (6 bases). V was trimmed by 6 bases and J by 1 base, leaving 16 bases between them. The germline V gene encodes CDR1 MNHEY and CDR2 SMNVEV (reference sequence). CDR3 length: 16 amino acids. CDR3 residues: CASSPTVAGSYNEQFF. The CDR3 DNA reads as TGTGCCAGCAGCCCTACGGTTGCGGGGTCCTACAATGAGCAGTTCTTC.

In DNA, the CDR3 is TGTGCCAGCAGCACGGGCGGGGAAGCTTTCTTT. The encoded protein is CASSTGGEAFF. V gene TRBV5-5 combines with J gene TRBJ1-1, with D hard to call. CDR1 is SGHKS and CDR2 is YYEKEE in the germline V gene (reference sequence). Trimming cost V 4 bases and J 8 bases, with 9 bases left between them. This CDR3 contains 11 residues.

The V call is TRBV29-1, the J call TRBJ2-3; maybe TRBD1 (6 bases). This CDR3 is built from 13 residues. V was cut by 6 bases and J by 3 bases, with 13 bases left in between. Germline CDR1 reads SQVTM; CDR2 reads ANQGSEA. Here the CDR3 DNA reads TGCAGCGTAAACAGGGCGAGGACAGATACGCAGTATTTT. Residues: CSVNRARTDTQYF.

The chain has TRBV5-1 and TRBJ1-5; no firm D call. There are 14 residues in the CDR3. V dropped 5 bases and J dropped 5 bases, with 14 bases sitting between them. Germline CDR1 reads SGHRS; CDR2 reads YFSETQ. This chain's CDR3 is CASRSDGLDQPQHF. CDR3 coding DNA: TGCGCCAGCAGAAGTGATGGTCTTGATCAGCCCCAGCATTTT.

The chain combines TRBV13 with TRBJ2-3; possible D gene TRBD2, 6 bases. Germline V gene data show CDR1 as PRHDT and CDR2 as FYEKMQ (reference sequence). This CDR3 is 15 amino acids long. The ends were cut back, 5 bases at V and 0 bases at J, with 12 bases in the middle. As DNA, the CDR3 is TGTGCCAGCAGCGCCCCGACTAGTAGCACAGATACGCAGTATTTT. Amino acid sequence: CASSAPTSSTDTQYF.

This clone was seen just once. The V and J genes are TRBV5-1 and TRBJ2-1; 9 bases agree with TRBD1. After removal of 4 bases from V and 0 bases from J, the junction contained 14 bases not matched to a gene. CDR1 is SGHRS, CDR2 YFSETQ, per germline. The CDR3 runs 19 residues. CDR3 bases: TGCGCCAGCAGCACGGGACAGGGATTAGCGGGTAGCTCCTACAATGAGCAGTTCTTC. It specifies CASSTGQGLAGSSYNEQFF.

The V gene is TRBV11-2, the J gene TRBJ2-7, with D tentatively TRBD2 (5 bases). There are 13 residues in the CDR3. The germline V gene encodes CDR1 SGHAT and CDR2 FQNNGV. Trimming removed 4 bases from V and 5 bases from J, with 12 bases in between. The CDR3 here is CASSSRMRDEQYF. Here the CDR3 DNA reads TGTGCCAGCAGCTCCAGAATGAGGGACGAGCAGTACTTC.

The chain employs TRBV2 and TRBJ2-4; D may be TRBD2 (7 bases). CDR3 length equals 18 residues. Germline V gives CDR1 SNHLY, CDR2 FYNNEI. Trimming pared 6 bases from V and 1 base from J, leaving 22 bases between. CDR3 in DNA: TGTGCCAGCAGGGGGGCGGGAGCGGCTGGATGGGCCAAAAACATTCAGTACTTC. Translated, it gives CASRGAGAAGWAKNIQYF.

The rearrangement uses TRBV7-9 and TRBJ2-7; D ambiguous. The CDR3 is 12 residues long. Germline-derived CDR1 and CDR2 are SEHNR and FQNEAQ (reference sequence). The V and J ends lost 4 bases and 2 bases respectively, with 6 bases between them. The CDR3 DNA sequence: TGTGCCAGCAGCTACGGAACCTACGAGCAGTACTTC. Translated: CASSYGTYEQYF.

The V call is TRBV7-2, the J call TRBJ2-2; D is uncertain. CDR3 length: 17 amino acids. V gave up 2 bases and J gave up 4 bases, with 17 bases separating them. The germline CDR1 and CDR2 sequences are SGHTA and FQGNSA. DNA for the CDR3: TGTGCCAGCAGCTTAACAGTATTAGTCCGAATCACCGGGGAGCTGTTTTTT. It yields the protein CASSLTVLVRITGELFF.

The chain carries TRBV5-5 and TRBJ1-3; TRBD1 aligns across 9 bases. CDR3 length: 15 amino acids. Germline CDR1 and CDR2: SGHKS and YYEKEE (reference sequence). Trimming took 1 base from V and 7 from J; bases not matched to a gene: 6. CDR3 coding DNA: TGTGCCAGCAGCTTGAGTCCCGGGACAGGGAACACCATATATTTT. Encoded protein: CASSLSPGTGNTIYF.

The genes are TRBV25-1 and TRBJ2-7; TRBD1 is a possible D gene (6 bases). V lost 4 bases, J lost 4 bases, and 14 bases lay in between. CDR3 length: 14 residues. The germline V gene has CDR1 MGHDK and CDR2 SYGVNS. Here the CDR3 reads CASSGPGQGYEQYF. The CDR3, as DNA: TGTGCCAGCAGTGGCCCGGGGCAGGGGTACGAGCAGTACTTC.

J is TRBJ2-7 and V is TRBV27; possibly TRBD1 for D (6 bases). The CDR3 extends over 13 amino acids. CDR1 is MNHEY, CDR2 SMNVEV, per germline (reference sequence). V was pared by 0 bases and J by 5 bases, with 8 bases between. The chain's CDR3 is CASSLSGANEQYF. DNA of the CDR3: TGTGCCAGCAGTTTATCGGGGGCGAACGAGCAGTACTTC.

The rearrangement uses TRBV11-2 and TRBJ2-7; D call uncertain. Germline lookup yields CDR1 SGHAT and CDR2 FQNNGV. V lost 0 bases and J 0 bases, leaving 9 bases between the germline ends. The CDR3 spans 15 residues. The CDR3 DNA is TGTGCCAGCAGCTTAGAGTGGGGAAGCTCCTACGAGCAGTACTTC. The encoded protein is CASSLEWGSSYEQYF.

V gene TRBV19 combines with J gene TRBJ1-5; D perhaps matches TRBD1 (6 bases). V lost 5 bases and J 7 bases, leaving 15 bases between the germline ends. This CDR3 comprises 14 residues. Per germline, CDR1 LNHDA and CDR2 SQIVND (reference sequence). CDR3 DNA: TGTGCCAGTAGTGCCCACAGGGATAGACAGCCCCAGCATTTT. The encoded protein is CASSAHRDRQPQHF.

The chain links TRBV28 to TRBJ2-1; the match to TRBD2 covers 11 bases. The J segment lost 6 bases and the V segment lost 6 bases, leaving 7 bases of the junction unmatched. In germline, CDR1 is MDHEN, CDR2 SYDVKM. CDR3 size: 15 residues. The CDR3 region is CASSSTSGVPNEQFF. The CDR3, as DNA: TGTGCCAGCAGCTCGACTAGCGGGGTACCCAATGAGCAGTTCTTC.

The chain has TRBV14 and TRBJ2-7; TRBD2 matches at 7 bases. The germline V gene has CDR1 SGHDN and CDR2 FVKESK. With 0 bases clipped from V and 0 bases from J, the junction kept 2 bases outside the gene matches. The CDR3 covers 15 residues. The CDR3 loop reads CASSQDTSVSYEQYF. The CDR3 nucleotides read TGTGCCAGCAGCCAAGATACTAGCGTCTCCTACGAGCAGTACTTC.

The rearrangement links TRBV11-2 to TRBJ2-5; D is perhaps TRBD1 or TRBD2 (7 bases each). The J call may be in error: the DNA end matches TRBJ2-7 better. The length of the CDR3 is 15 residues. Per germline, CDR1 SGHAT and CDR2 FQNNGV. The CDR3 coding sequence is TGTGCCAGCAGCTCAGGGAGGGACAGCGGCTACGAGCAGTACTTC. Encoded protein: CASSSGRDSGYEQYF.

The chain carries TRBV12-5 and TRBJ2-3; perhaps TRBD1 as D (5 bases). The length of the CDR3 is 14 residues. Per germline, CDR1 LGHNT and CDR2 FRNRAP. V lost 7 bases, J lost 2 bases, and 13 bases lay in between. CDR3 nucleotide sequence: TGTGCTAGTGCCCCATTTGGGGCCACAGATACGCAGTATTTT. Translated, it gives CASAPFGATDTQYF.

This rearrangement joins TRBV5-8 to TRBJ2-3; the D is unclear. The germline V and J ends were trimmed by 4 bases and 1 base, with 7 bases remaining between them. This CDR3 contains 13 residues. In germline, CDR1 is SGHTS, CDR2 YDEGEE. This CDR3 is CASSPIRTDTQYF. The CDR3 nucleotides read TGTGCCAGCAGCCCCATCCGCACAGATACGCAGTATTTT.

CDR3 protein: CASSLKGPYEQYF. CDR3 DNA: TGTGCCAGCAGCTTGAAGGGGCCCTACGAGCAGTACTTC. This sequence joins TRBV7-2 and TRBJ2-7; the D gene is possibly TRBD1 (5 bases). The V and J ends lost 3 bases and 2 bases respectively, with 8 bases between them. Germline assignment: CDR1 SGHTA and CDR2 FQGNSA. CDR3 length: 13 amino acids.

The rearrangement joins TRBV19 to TRBJ1-1; D is possibly TRBD1 (5 bases). From germline, CDR1 is LNHDA and CDR2 SQIVND (reference sequence). Deletions cut 3 bases from V and 2 bases from J, with 13 bases between. The CDR3 consists of 15 residues. The CDR3 DNA is TGTGCCAGTAGTATGGGTTCAGGGTCCAACACTGAAGCTTTCTTT. It yields the protein CASSMGSGSNTEAFF.

The chain combines TRBV5-4 with TRBJ2-5; D is perhaps TRBD1 (7 bases). CDR1 and CDR2 from the germline V gene are SGHNT and YYREEE (reference sequence). CDR3 length: 16 residues. V gave up 2 bases and J gave up 1 base, with 15 bases separating them. The CDR3 DNA follows: TGTGCCAGCAGCTTTGATGCGGGACAGTCCCAAGAGACCCAGTACTTC. This codes for CASSFDAGQSQETQYF.

This clone was observed once. The V call is TRBV28, the J call TRBJ2-7; D gene ambiguous. The CDR3 is made up of 15 amino acids. Trimming removed 6 bases from V and 2 bases from J, with 17 bases in between. Per germline, CDR1 MDHEN and CDR2 SYDVKM. Here the CDR3 reads CASSPGLRVAYEQYF. The CDR3 DNA follows: TGTGCCAGCAGCCCGGGCCTGAGAGTGGCCTACGAGCAGTACTTC.

The V and J genes are TRBV29-1 and TRBJ2-7, with TRBD1 matching 7 bases. CDR1 and CDR2 from the germline V gene are SQVTM and ANQGSEA. This CDR3 has 12 amino acids. V shed 7 bases and J 2 bases; nucleotides not matched to a gene: 5. The CDR3 loop reads CSAGTATYEQYF. CDR3 in DNA: TGCAGCGCAGGGACAGCTACCTACGAGCAGTACTTC.

The chain uses TRBV9 and TRBJ2-7, with TRBD1 identical over 10 bases. Germline V CDR1 and CDR2: SGDLS, YYNGEE. The junction had 3 bases not matched to a gene; V was cut back by 3 bases and J by 0 bases. The CDR3 consists of 15 residues. Here the CDR3 reads CASSGDRGNSYEQYF. DNA of the CDR3: TGTGCCAGCAGCGGGGACAGGGGTAACTCCTACGAGCAGTACTTC.